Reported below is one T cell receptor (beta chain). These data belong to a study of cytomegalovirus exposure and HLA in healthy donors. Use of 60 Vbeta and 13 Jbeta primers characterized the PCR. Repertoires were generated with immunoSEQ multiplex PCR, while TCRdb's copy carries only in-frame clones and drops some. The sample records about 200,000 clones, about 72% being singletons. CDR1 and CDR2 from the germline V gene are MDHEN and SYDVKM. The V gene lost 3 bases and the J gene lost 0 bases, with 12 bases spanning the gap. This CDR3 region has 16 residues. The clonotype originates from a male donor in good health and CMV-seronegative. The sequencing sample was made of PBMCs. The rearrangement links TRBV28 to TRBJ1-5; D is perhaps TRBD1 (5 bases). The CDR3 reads CASSFRAGSSNQPQHF. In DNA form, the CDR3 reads TGTGCCAGCAGTTTCCGCGCAGGGTCTAGCAATCAGCCCCAGCATTTT.